Each of the 20 T cell receptor beta chains below was sequenced from the same sample in a study of post-analysis software for immune sequencing data. Study-level points and caveats: Five TRBV segments, including TRBV5-6, TRBV5-1 and TRBV20-1, were more frequent in patients than controls.

The TCR beta cDNA libraries carried unique molecular identifiers. A single record per CDR3 protein comes from TCRdb applying MiXCR to the PCR reads. Seen here are about 540,000 distinct CDR3 sequences, 34% observed once, and the top ten hold under 7%. Their antigens remain unidentified. The specimen sequenced was blood. These receptors all stem from a girl aged 2 to 17 with multiple sclerosis.

This clonotype was recorded a few times. J is TRBJ2-3 and V is TRBV29-1, with a possible D match to TRBD1 (6 bases). CDR1 is SQVTM, CDR2 ANQGSEA, per germline. Trimming stripped 3 bases from V and 4 bases from J, with 8 bases between. This CDR3 has 12 amino acids. This CDR3 is CSVDAGADTQYF. DNA of the CDR3: TGCAGCGTTGACGCAGGGGCAGATACGCAGTATTTT.

The chain links TRBV20-1 to TRBJ2-1, with D uncertain. From germline, CDR1 is DFQATT and CDR2 SNEGSKA (reference sequence). With 5 bases removed from V and 4 bases from J, the gap between germline ends came to 12 bases. CDR3 length: 13 residues. The CDR3 spells CSAPCNSYNEQFF. CDR3 sequence (DNA): TGCAGTGCTCCCTGTAACTCATACAATGAGCAGTTCTTC.

V and J are TRBV12-3 or TRBV12-4 and TRBJ2-7, with 7 bases matching TRBD1. This CDR3 is 14 amino acids long. With V trimmed by 5 bases and J by 2 bases, 6 bases remained unmatched. Here the CDR3 DNA reads TGTGCCAGCAGTAACAGGGGCGGCCCCTACGAGCAGTACTTC. Translated: CASSNRGGPYEQYF.

J is TRBJ2-2 and V is TRBV20-1; D call uncertain. The CDR3 is 14 residues long. Germline lookup yields CDR1 DFQATT and CDR2 SNEGSKA (reference sequence). CDR3 nucleotides: TGCAGCGCACGCGGCAGACTGAACACCGGGGAGCTGTTTTTT. This codes for CSARGRLNTGELFF.

This chain connects TRBV28 to TRBJ2-5; 9 nucleotides match TRBD1. After removal of 1 base from V and 3 bases from J, the junction contained 6 bases not matched to a gene. Per the germline V gene, CDR1 is MDHEN and CDR2 is SYDVKM. This CDR3 has 16 residues. The CDR3 loop reads CASSLLLRTGEETQYF. In DNA form, the CDR3 reads TGTGCCAGCAGTTTATTGCTGCGGACAGGGGAAGAGACCCAGTACTTC.

This sequence joins TRBV7-2 and TRBJ2-1, with no clear D. The V end lost 5 bases, the J end lost 3 bases, and 20 bases lay between the germline ends. CDR1 SGHTA and CDR2 FQGNSA come from the germline V gene. The CDR3 contains 17 residues. In DNA form, the CDR3 reads TGTGCCAGCAGCCCCCGCGGAAGCCAACCCGACTACAATGAGCAGTTCTTC. Residues: CASSPRGSQPDYNEQFF. The full variable domain, with the rest looked up from reference TRBV7-2 and TRBJ2-1, is GAGVSQSPSNKVTEKGKDVELRCDPISGHTALYWYRQSLGQGLEFLIYFQGNSAPDKSGLPSDRFSAERTGGSVSTLTIQRTQQEDSAVYLCASSPRGSQPDYNEQFFGPGTRLTVL.

This clonotype was seen a few times. The chain links TRBV6-2 or TRBV6-3 to TRBJ2-5, with D possibly being TRBD1 (6 bases). V lost 6 bases and J 4 bases, leaving 21 bases between the germline ends. This CDR3 comprises 16 residues. CDR1 and CDR2 from the germline V gene are MNHEY and SVGEGT. CDR3 sequence reads: CASSFGTNSWGETQYF. The CDR3 nucleotides are TGTGCCAGCAGCTTCGGGACAAACTCTTGGGGAGAGACCCAGTACTTC.

In its sample, this clonotype was seen a few times. The chain is built from TRBV12-3 or TRBV12-4 and TRBJ2-3; TRBD2 matches 8 bases. There are 14 residues in the CDR3. V lost 6 bases to trimming and J lost 4 bases; unmatched junction nucleotides: 6. The CDR3 nucleotides are TGTGCCAGCAGACCCGTAGCGGGGCCAGATACGCAGTATTTT. Its translation is CASRPVAGPDTQYF.

The chain recombines TRBV20-1 with TRBJ2-1, with TRBD2 matching over 8 bases. After removal of 1 base from V and 7 bases from J, the junction contained 18 bases not matched to a gene. Germline V gene data show CDR1 as DFQATT and CDR2 as SNEGSKA (reference sequence). The CDR3 runs 18 residues. CDR3 sequence (DNA): TGCAGTGCTAGAGTCGAAGGTAGCGGGAACCCTTTGAGAAATGAGCAGTTCTTC. Protein sequence: CSARVEGSGNPLRNEQFF.

The genes are TRBV12-3 or TRBV12-4 and TRBJ1-5, with a tentative D call TRBD1 (5 bases). The V and J ends lost 4 bases and 3 bases respectively, with 19 bases between them. The CDR3 covers 17 residues. CDR3 DNA: TGTGCCAGCAGTTCTACCGGGACTTCTCATATCAATCAGCCCCAGCATTTT. This gives the protein CASSSTGTSHINQPQHF.

A few counts support this clonotype. For the CDR3, the DNA is TGTGCCAGCAGCCAAGTCCCGGGGACAAATCCCATCGAGCAGTACTTC. This encodes CASSQVPGTNPIEQYF. V and J are TRBV3-1 and TRBJ2-7; D perhaps matches TRBD1 (6 bases). The germline gives CDR1 LGHDT, CDR2 YNNKEL (reference sequence). CDR3 length: 16 residues. Trimming pared 1 base from V and 6 bases from J, leaving 19 bases between.

The table lists this clonotype with a few counts. CDR3 in DNA: TGTGCCAGCAGCGCAGGACAGTCCTATAATTCACCCCTCCACTTT. This codes for CASSAGQSYNSPLHF. The rearrangement uses TRBV11-2 and TRBJ1-6; D might be TRBD1 (6 bases). Trimming removed 5 bases at V and 1 base at J, with 9 bases between. CDR1 and CDR2 from the germline V gene are SGHAT and FQNNGV. This CDR3 has 15 amino acids.

This clonotype was seen a handful of times. The chain combines TRBV5-1 with TRBJ1-2, with 10 bases fitting TRBD1. Germline values: CDR1 SGHRS, CDR2 YFSETQ. Trimming at V came to 4 bases and at J to 6 bases, leaving 9 bases not matched to a gene. The CDR3 is 15 amino acids. CDR3 sequence: CASSPPGQGNNGYTF. As DNA, the CDR3 is TGCGCCAGCAGCCCGCCGGGACAGGGGAATAATGGCTACACCTTC.

The V call is TRBV7-8, the J call TRBJ2-3, with no clear D. Looked up from germline, CDR1 is SGHVS and CDR2 is FQNEAQ. CDR3 size: 11 residues. V lost 7 bases to trimming and J lost 3 bases, with 5 bases between them. The CDR3 loop is CASTQTDTQYF. As DNA, the CDR3 is TGTGCCAGCACTCAAACAGATACGCAGTATTTT.

V gene TRBV4-1 combines with J gene TRBJ1-2, with D perhaps matching TRBD1 (5 bases). Germline V CDR1 and CDR2: MGHRA, YSYEKL. CDR3 size: 14 residues. V lost 1 base to trimming and J lost 8 bases, with 14 bases between them. CDR3 sequence: CASSQAGATGGYTF. The CDR3 DNA follows: TGCGCCAGCAGCCAAGCTGGGGCCACGGGCGGCTACACCTTC.

The chain carries TRBV25-1 and TRBJ1-5; D unresolved. The germline CDR1 and CDR2 sequences are MGHDK and SYGVNS. The CDR3 runs to 13 residues. Trimming cost V 3 bases and J 4 bases, with 7 bases left between them. The CDR3 DNA is TGTGCCAGCAGTGACAGTATTAATCAGCCCCAGCATTTT. Translating it yields CASSDSINQPQHF.

This clonotype turned up a few times. The chain uses TRBV28 and TRBJ2-3; 8 bases align to TRBD2. With V trimmed by 4 bases and J by 0 bases, 9 bases remained unmatched. From germline, CDR1 is MDHEN and CDR2 SYDVKM. The CDR3 runs 17 residues. The CDR3 DNA reads as TGTGCCAGCAGTTCGATCGGACTAGCCCGTAGCACAGATACGCAGTATTTT. Its protein product is CASSSIGLARSTDTQYF.

The rearrangement joins TRBV5-5 to TRBJ2-5; 8 bases are a match to TRBD2. The closer fit of TRBJ2-7 to the DNA end suggests the J call may be wrong. CDR3 length: 15 residues. The germline gives CDR1 SGHKS, CDR2 YYEKEE (reference sequence). The CDR3 spells CASSLAPAGVGEQYF. In DNA, the CDR3 is TGTGCCAGCAGCTTGGCCCCAGCGGGGGTCGGCGAGCAGTACTTC.

V is TRBV15 and J is TRBJ1-2, with D possibly TRBD1 on 6 matching bases. Trimming took 4 bases from V and 6 from J, leaving 12 bases between them. Germline loops: CDR1 LNHNV, CDR2 YYDKDF (reference sequence). The CDR3 runs 13 residues. CDR3 amino acids: CATSIGQTHGYTF. CDR3 bases: TGTGCCACCAGCATTGGACAGACGCATGGCTACACCTTC.

This clonotype was picked up one time. The genes are TRBV5-1 and TRBJ1-4; a possible D gene is TRBD1 (5 bases). Trimming stripped 4 bases from V and 8 bases from J, with 15 bases between. Germline loops: CDR1 SGHRS, CDR2 YFSETQ. The CDR3 is 14 amino acids. CDR3 in DNA: TGCGCCAGCAGCGTGGCCGGGGGTGGGGAAAAACTGTTTTTT. It codes for CASSVAGGGEKLFF.